These 4 T cell receptor beta chains were sequenced from one sample in a study of radiotherapy plus CTLA-4 blockade in lung cancer. This table comes from immunoSEQ multiplex PCR, and its TCRdb copy is limited to in-frame clones, with some not included. Among 60,000 to 85,000 clones listed, around 84% were seen once. The starting material was peripheral blood, obtained from a patient treated with radiotherapy plus ipilimumab. These receptors were obtained from a human donor with non-small cell lung cancer who had stable disease on radiotherapy plus ipilimumab.

This clone appeared a few times. The chain's CDR3 is CASSASPGTDQAFF. The CDR3 coding sequence is TGCGCCAGCAGTGCCTCACCCGGGACAGACCAAGCTTTCTTT. The V call is TRBV10-1, the J call TRBJ1-1; 7 bases align to TRBD1. The CDR3 totals 14 residues. V shed 4 bases, J shed 9 bases, and the junction held 11 bases outside the gene matches. CDR1 is WNHNN and CDR2 is SYGVQD in the germline V gene (reference sequence).

The rearrangement links TRBV7-8 to TRBJ1-5; 9 bases align to TRBD1. Germline loops: CDR1 SGHVS, CDR2 FQNEAQ. This CDR3 is built from 15 residues. The ends lost 5 bases at V and 6 bases at J; junction bases unmatched: 8. CDR3 in amino acids: CASSLRDRVAQPQHF. In DNA, the CDR3 is TGTGCCAGCAGCCTCCGGGACAGGGTCGCTCAGCCCCAGCATTTT.

V usage is TRBV19 and J usage is TRBJ2-3; 14 bases map to TRBD2. Trimming at V came to 5 bases and at J to 10 bases, leaving 11 bases not matched to a gene. The CDR3 covers 16 residues. Per germline, CDR1 LNHDA and CDR2 SQIVND (reference sequence). The CDR3 here is CASSLPGTSGSFSQYF. CDR3 nucleotides: TGTGCCAGTAGTCTCCCCGGGACTAGCGGGAGTTTCTCGCAGTATTTT.

The CDR3 DNA reads TGTGCCAGCAGCTCTGGACAGACCCAGTACTTC. Protein sequence: CASSSGQTQYF. The chain is built from TRBV7-3 and TRBJ2-5; no clear D. This CDR3 has 11 residues. V lost 4 bases and J 6 bases, leaving 6 bases between the germline ends. The germline CDR1 and CDR2 sequences are SGHTA and FQGTGA.